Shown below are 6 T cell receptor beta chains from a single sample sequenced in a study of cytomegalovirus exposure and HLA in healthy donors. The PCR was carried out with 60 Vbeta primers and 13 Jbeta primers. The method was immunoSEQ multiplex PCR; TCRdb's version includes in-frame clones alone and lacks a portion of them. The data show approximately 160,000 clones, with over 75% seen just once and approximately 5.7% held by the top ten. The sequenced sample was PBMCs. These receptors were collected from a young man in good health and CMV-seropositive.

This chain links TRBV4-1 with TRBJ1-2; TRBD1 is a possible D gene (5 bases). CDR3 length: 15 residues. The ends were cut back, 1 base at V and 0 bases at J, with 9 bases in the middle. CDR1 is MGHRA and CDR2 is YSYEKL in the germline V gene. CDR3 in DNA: TGCGCCAGCAGCCAAGGGAGGGGCGCTAACTATGGCTACACCTTC. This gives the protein CASSQGRGANYGYTF.

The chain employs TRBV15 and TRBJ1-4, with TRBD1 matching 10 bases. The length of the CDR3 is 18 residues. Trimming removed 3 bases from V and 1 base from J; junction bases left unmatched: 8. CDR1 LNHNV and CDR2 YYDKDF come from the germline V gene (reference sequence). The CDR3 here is CATSRRQGAGRTNEKLFF. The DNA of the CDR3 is TGTGCCACCAGCAGGCGACAGGGGGCGGGTAGAACTAATGAAAAACTGTTTTTT.

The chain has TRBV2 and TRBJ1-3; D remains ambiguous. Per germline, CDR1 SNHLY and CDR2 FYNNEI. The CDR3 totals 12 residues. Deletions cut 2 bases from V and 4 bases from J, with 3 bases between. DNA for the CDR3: TGTGCCAGCAGTGAACAGGGAAACACCATATATTTT. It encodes CASSEQGNTIYF.

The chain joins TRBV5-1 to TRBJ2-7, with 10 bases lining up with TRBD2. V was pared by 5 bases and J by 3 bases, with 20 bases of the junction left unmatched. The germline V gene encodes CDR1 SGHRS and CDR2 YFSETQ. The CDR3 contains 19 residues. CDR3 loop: CASRSDGASGRRLDYEQYF. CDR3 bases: TGCGCCAGCAGATCGGATGGGGCTAGCGGGAGAAGATTGGACTACGAGCAGTACTTC.

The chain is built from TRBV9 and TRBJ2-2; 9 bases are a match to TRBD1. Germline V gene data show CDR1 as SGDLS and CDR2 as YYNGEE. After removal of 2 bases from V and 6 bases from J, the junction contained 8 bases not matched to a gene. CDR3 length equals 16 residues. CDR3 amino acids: CASSVYPGQGAGELFF. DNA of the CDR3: TGTGCCAGCAGCGTTTATCCGGGACAGGGTGCCGGGGAGCTGTTTTTT.

The CDR3 bases are TGCAGCGTTGAAGACTTCTCTAGGGATACGCAGTATTTT. The encoded protein is CSVEDFSRDTQYF. J is TRBJ2-3 and V is TRBV29-1; D not certain. Germline CDR1 is SQVTM and CDR2 is ANQGSEA. The CDR3 runs to 13 residues. V gave up 0 bases and J gave up 6 bases, with 10 bases separating them.